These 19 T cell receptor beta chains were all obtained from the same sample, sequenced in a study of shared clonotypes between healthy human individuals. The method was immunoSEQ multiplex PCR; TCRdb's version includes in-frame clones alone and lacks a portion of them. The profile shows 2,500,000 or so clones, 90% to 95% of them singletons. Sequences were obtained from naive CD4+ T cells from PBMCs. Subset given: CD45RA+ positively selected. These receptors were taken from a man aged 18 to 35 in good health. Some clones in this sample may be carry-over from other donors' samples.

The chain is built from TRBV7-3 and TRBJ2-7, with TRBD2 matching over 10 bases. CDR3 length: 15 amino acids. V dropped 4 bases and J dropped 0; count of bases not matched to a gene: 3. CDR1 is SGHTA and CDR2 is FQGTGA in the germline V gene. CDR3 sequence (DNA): TGTGCCAGCAGCTCCAGCGGGAGGGACTCCTACGAGCAGTACTTC. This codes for CASSSSGRDSYEQYF. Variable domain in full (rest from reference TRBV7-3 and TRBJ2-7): GAGVSQTPSNKVTEKGKYVELRCDPISGHTALYWYRQSLGQGPEFLIYFQGTGAADDSGLPNDRFFAVRPEGSVSTLKIQRTERGDSAVYLCASSSSGRDSYEQYFGPGTRLTVT.

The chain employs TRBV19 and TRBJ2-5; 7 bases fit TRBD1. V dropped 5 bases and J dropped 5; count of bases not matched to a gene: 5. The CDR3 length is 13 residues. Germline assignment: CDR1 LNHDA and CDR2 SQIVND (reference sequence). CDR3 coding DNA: TGTGCCAGTAGTTGGACAGGAGGTGAGACCCAGTACTTC. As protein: CASSWTGGETQYF.

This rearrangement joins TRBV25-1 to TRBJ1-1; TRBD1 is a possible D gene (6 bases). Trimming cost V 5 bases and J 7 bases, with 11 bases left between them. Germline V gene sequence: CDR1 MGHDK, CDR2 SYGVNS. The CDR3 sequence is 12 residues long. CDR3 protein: CASSLRGDEAFF. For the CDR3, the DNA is TGTGCCAGCAGTCTCAGGGGTGATGAAGCTTTCTTT.

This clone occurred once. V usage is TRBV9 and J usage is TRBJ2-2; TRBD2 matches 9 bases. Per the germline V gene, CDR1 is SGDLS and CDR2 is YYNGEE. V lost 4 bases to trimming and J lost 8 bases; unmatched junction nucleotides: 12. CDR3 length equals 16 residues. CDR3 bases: TGTGCCAGCAGCCCCCGATTAGCGGGAGTGGGTGGGGAGCTGTTTTTT. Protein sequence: CASSPRLAGVGGELFF.

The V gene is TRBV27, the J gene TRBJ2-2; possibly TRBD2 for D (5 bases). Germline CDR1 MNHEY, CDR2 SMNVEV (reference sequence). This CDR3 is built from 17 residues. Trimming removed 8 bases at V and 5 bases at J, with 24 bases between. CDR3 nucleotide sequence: TGTGCCAGCTACGATCGGTCGGGATCCTTGGGGACCGGGGAGCTGTTTTTT. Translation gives CASYDRSGSLGTGELFF.

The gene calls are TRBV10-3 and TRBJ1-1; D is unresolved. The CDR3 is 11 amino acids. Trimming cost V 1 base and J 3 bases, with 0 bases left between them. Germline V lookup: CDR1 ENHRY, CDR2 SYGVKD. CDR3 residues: CAISEYTEAFF. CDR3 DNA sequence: TGTGCCATCAGTGAGTACACTGAAGCTTTCTTT.

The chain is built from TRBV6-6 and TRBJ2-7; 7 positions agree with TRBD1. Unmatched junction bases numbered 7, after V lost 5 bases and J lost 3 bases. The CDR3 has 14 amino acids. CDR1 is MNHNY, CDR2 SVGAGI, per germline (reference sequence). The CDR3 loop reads CASSLPGQSYEQYF. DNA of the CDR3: TGTGCCAGCAGTCTACCGGGACAGAGCTACGAGCAGTACTTC.

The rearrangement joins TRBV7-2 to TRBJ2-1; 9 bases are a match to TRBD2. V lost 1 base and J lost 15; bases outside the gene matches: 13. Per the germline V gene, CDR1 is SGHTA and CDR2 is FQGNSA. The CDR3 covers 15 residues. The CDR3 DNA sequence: TGTGCCAGCAGCTTAGTCTGGATAGCGGGAGTTGGGGCGTTCTTC. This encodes CASSLVWIAGVGAFF.

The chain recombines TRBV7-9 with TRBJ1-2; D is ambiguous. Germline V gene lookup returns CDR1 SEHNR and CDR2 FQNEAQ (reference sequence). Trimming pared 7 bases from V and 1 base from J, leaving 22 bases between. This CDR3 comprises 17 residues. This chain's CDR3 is CASTIFLAPNSNYGYTF. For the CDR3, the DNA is TGTGCCAGCACCATTTTCCTGGCTCCTAATAGTAACTATGGCTACACCTTC.

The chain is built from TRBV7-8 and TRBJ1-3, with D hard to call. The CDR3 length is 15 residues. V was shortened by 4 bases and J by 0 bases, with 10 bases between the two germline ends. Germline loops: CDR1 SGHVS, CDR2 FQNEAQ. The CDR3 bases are TGTGCCAGCAGCTCTACATCCCACTCTGGAAACACCATATATTTT. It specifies CASSSTSHSGNTIYF.

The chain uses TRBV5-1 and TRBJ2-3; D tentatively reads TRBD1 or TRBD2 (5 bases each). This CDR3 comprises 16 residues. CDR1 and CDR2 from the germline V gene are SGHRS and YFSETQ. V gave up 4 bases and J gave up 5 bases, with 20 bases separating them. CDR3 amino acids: CASSPAGGAVGDTQYF. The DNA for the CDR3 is TGCGCCAGCAGCCCCGCTGGGGGAGCGGTGGGAGATACGCAGTATTTT.

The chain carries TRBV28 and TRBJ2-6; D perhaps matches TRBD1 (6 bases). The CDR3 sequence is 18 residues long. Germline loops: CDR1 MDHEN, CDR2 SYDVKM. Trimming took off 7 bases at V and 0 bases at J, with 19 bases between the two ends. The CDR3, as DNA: TGTGCCAGCATCCCAAGCCCAGGGGAGAGCTCTGGGGCCAACGTCCTGACTTTC. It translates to CASIPSPGESSGANVLTF. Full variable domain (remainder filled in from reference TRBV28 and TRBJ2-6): DVKVTQSSRYLVKRTGEKVFLECVQDMDHENMFWYRQDPGLGLRLIYFSYDVKMKEKGDIPEGYSVSREKKERFSLILESASTNQTSMYLCASIPSPGESSGANVLTFGAGSRLTVL.

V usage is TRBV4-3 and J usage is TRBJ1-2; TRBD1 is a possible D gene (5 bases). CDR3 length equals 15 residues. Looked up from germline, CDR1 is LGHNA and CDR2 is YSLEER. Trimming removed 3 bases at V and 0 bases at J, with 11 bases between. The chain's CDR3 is CASSQSRGPNYGYTF. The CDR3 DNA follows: TGCGCCAGCAGCCAGTCGAGGGGTCCTAACTATGGCTACACCTTC.

CDR3 loop: CASSSGPSTQETQYF. The CDR3 DNA reads as TGTGCCAGCAGCTCGGGCCCCTCAACACAAGAGACCCAGTACTTC. V gene TRBV11-2 combines with J gene TRBJ2-5, with unresolved D. CDR1 is SGHAT and CDR2 is FQNNGV in the germline V gene. The V and J ends lost 4 bases and 2 bases respectively, with 14 bases between them. The CDR3 runs 15 residues.

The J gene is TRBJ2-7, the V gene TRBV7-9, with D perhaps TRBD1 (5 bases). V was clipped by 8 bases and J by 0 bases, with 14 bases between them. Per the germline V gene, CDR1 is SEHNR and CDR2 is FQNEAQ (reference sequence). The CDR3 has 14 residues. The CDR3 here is CASDSDFSSYEQYF. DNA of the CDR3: TGTGCCAGCGACAGTGACTTTAGCTCCTACGAGCAGTACTTC.

The CDR3 DNA reads TGTGCCAGCTCTGTCACAGAAAATCAGCCCCAGCATTTT. Translated: CASSVTENQPQHF. V and J are TRBV6-6 and TRBJ1-5; D unresolved. CDR1 MNHNY and CDR2 SVGAGI come from the germline V gene (reference sequence). Trimming took off 8 bases at V and 4 bases at J, with 12 bases between the two ends. The CDR3 has 13 residues.

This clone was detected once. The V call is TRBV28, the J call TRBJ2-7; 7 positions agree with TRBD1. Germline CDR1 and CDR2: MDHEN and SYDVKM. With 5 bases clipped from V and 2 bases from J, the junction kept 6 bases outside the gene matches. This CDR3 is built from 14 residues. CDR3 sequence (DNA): TGTGCCAGCAGTCAACCGGGACAGACCTACGAGCAGTACTTC. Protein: CASSQPGQTYEQYF.

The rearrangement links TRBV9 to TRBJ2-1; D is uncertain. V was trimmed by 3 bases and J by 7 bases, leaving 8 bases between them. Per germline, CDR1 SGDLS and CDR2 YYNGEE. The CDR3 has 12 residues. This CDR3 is CASSAWGNEQFF. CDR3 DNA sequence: TGTGCCAGCAGCGCGTGGGGAAATGAGCAGTTCTTC.

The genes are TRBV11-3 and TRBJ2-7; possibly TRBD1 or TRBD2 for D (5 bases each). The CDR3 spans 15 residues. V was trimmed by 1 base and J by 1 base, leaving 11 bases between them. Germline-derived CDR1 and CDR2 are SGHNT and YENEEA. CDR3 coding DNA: TGTGCCAGCAGCTTAGGGGGGATCGGATCCTACGAGCAGTACTTC. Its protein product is CASSLGGIGSYEQYF.